Given below is one T cell receptor (beta chain) in context. The record originates from a study of blood T cell repertoires in COVID-19. Study members were between about 18 and 95 years old and lived in 24 US regions. Assay used: immunoSEQ multiplex PCR; TCRdb lists only in-frame clones, some missing. The sample lists 220,000 or so clones, roughly 84% occurring once. With 5 bases removed from V and 5 bases from J, the gap between germline ends came to 13 bases. The CDR3 has 13 amino acids. The germline gives CDR1 WSHSY, CDR2 SAAADI. The receptor's source is a woman aged 40 to 50 who had recovered from COVID-19. Source material: PBMCs or T cells enriched from blood (not recorded which). The V and J genes are TRBV10-2 and TRBJ2-7, with D tentatively TRBD1 (5 bases). In DNA form, the CDR3 reads TGCGCCAGCAGTAAGGGGCAGACCAACGAGCAGTACTTC. As protein: CASSKGQTNEQYF.